The following is a TCR beta chain sequence with its context. No antigen is known for it. This sample was included in a study of PD-1 blockade in classical Hodgkin lymphoma. The CDR3 sequence is 12 residues long. Trimming pared 6 bases from V and 4 bases from J, leaving 7 bases between. Germline CDR1 reads SNHLY; CDR2 reads FYNNEI. Repertoires were generated with immunoSEQ multiplex PCR, while TCRdb's copy carries only in-frame clones and drops some. The table lists 42,000 or so clones, approximately 86% of them singletons. General study points: It was among complete responders that baseline diversity resembled that of newly diagnosed patients. TCR diversity at baseline was reported to be reduced in newly diagnosed patients relative to healthy donors.

Every single patient, without exception, relapsed after autologous stem cell transplantation, and brentuximab vedotin exposure varied. J is TRBJ1-5 and V is TRBV2, with no clear D. The sample here was peripheral blood mononuclear cells (PBMCs), taken before the second cycle of nivolumab. This TCR derives from a human donor with classical Hodgkin lymphoma. This chain's CDR3 is CASRRWNQPQHF. CDR3 nucleotide sequence: TGTGCCAGCAGGCGTTGGAATCAGCCCCAGCATTTT.